This T cell receptor (beta chain) was sequenced in a study of spatial heterogeneity in lung cancer. Study context: As counted in raw reads, each unique TCR and UMI combination appeared more than ten times on average. Broader study findings: Tracking of tumor mutation counts was seen in expanded intratumoral alpha and beta TCR counts.

Time point described: sample taken at primary tumor resection. Each CDR3 protein is one row after TCRdb ran MiXCR on the 5' RACE reads. The repertoire holds some 7,000 distinct CDR3 sequences, with 13% as singletons. This clonotype has ten or more counts. Antigen specificity is unknown. Germline lookup yields CDR1 SGHAT and CDR2 FQNNGV. The CDR3 is made up of 13 amino acids. V was trimmed by 0 bases and J by 4 bases, leaving 6 bases between them. This TCR was recovered from a male donor with early-stage non-small cell lung cancer. The sequencing used lung tumor tissue, collected at surgery. This chain uses TRBV11-2 with TRBJ2-5; D is uncertain. CDR3 loop: CASSLDPGETQYF. Written as DNA, the CDR3 is TGTGCCAGCAGCTTAGATCCGGGAGAGACCCAGTACTTC.